This TCR beta chain was sequenced in a study of response to subunit inactivated influenza vaccine. This clonotype has just a few counts. TCRdb re-derived calls from the RT-PCR reads in MiXCR, one entry per CDR3 protein. This table has hundreds of thousands of distinct CDR3 sequences, around 20% appearing once. The clonotype originates from a man aged 50 or older who received an inactivated influenza vaccine. The specimen comprised PBMCs from blood, sampled more than 4 days after vaccination.

The chain's CDR3 is CASSFDGPYEQYF. CDR3 nucleotide sequence: TGTGCCAGCAGTTTTGATGGGCCCTACGAGCAGTACTTC. V gene TRBV12-3 or TRBV12-4 combines with J gene TRBJ2-7; D uncertain. V lost 3 bases and J 2 bases, leaving 8 bases between the germline ends. The CDR3 has 13 amino acids.